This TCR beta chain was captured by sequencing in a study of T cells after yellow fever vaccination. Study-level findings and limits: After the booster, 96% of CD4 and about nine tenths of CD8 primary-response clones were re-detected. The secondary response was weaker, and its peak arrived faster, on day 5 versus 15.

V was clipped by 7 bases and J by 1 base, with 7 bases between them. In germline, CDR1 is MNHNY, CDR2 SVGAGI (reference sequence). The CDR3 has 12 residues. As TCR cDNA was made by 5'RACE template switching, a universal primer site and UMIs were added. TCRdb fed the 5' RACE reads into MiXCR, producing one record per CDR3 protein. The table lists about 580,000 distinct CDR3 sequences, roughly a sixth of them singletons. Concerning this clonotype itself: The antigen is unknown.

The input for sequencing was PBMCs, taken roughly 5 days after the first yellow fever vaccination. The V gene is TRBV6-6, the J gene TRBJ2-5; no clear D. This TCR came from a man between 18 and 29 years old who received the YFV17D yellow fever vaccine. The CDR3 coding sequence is TGTGCCAGCACTGCCGTCCAAGAGACCCAGTACTTC. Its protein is CASTAVQETQYF.